This TCR beta chain was identified during a study of graft-versus-host responses after intestinal transplantation. Assay: immunoSEQ multiplex PCR; the TCRdb copy retains only in-frame clones and omits some. This sample has approximately 19,000 clones, with more than 30% found just once. The J segment lost 1 base and the V segment lost 3 bases, leaving 4 bases of the junction unmatched. The CDR3 sequence is 15 residues long. Germline loops: CDR1 SGHRS, CDR2 YFSETQ. Plated together were around 200,000 CFSE-labeled responder cells and around 200,000 irradiated, violet-dye-labeled stimulator cells. Sequencing was performed on alloreactive CD4+ T cells from a mixed lymphocyte reaction culture, taken before intestinal transplant. Described subset: CFSE-low proliferating T cells sorted from approximately 6-day pre-transplant mixed lymphocyte reaction (GvH or HvG direction). This chain joins TRBV5-1 and TRBJ2-7; TRBD1 aligns across 10 bases. The receptor was isolated from a human patient who received an intestinal transplant. Written as DNA, the CDR3 is TGCGCCAGCAGCTCAGGACAGGGGGGTTCCTACGAGCAGTACTTC. Protein: CASSSGQGGSYEQYF.